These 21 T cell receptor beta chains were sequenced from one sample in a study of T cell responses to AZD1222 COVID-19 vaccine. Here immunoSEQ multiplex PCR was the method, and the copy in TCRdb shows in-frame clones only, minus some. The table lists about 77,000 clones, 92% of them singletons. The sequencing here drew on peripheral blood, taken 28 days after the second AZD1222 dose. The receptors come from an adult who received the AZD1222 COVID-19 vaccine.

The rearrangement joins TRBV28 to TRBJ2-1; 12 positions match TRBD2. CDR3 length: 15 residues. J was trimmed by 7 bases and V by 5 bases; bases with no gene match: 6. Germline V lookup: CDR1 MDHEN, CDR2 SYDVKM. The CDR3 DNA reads TGTGCCAGCAGTGAGACTAGCGGGAGTAGGAATGAGCAGTTCTTC. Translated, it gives CASSETSGSRNEQFF.

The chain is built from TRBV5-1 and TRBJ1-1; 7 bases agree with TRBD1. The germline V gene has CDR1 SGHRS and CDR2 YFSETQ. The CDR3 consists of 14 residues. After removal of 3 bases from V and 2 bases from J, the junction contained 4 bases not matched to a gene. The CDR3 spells CASSWTGDNTEAFF. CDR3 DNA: TGCGCCAGCAGCTGGACAGGTGATAACACTGAAGCTTTCTTT.

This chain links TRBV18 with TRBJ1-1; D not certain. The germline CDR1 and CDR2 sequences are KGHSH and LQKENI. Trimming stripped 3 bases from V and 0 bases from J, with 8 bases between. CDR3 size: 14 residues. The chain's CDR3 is CASSPLQLNTEAFF. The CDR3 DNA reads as TGTGCCAGCTCACCCCTTCAGCTGAACACTGAAGCTTTCTTT.

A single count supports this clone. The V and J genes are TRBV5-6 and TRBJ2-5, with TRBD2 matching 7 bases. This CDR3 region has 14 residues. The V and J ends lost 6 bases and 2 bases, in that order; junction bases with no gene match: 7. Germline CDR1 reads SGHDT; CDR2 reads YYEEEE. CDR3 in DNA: TGTGCCAGCAAACTGCGGGGGTTACAAGAGACCCAGTACTTC. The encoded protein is CASKLRGLQETQYF.

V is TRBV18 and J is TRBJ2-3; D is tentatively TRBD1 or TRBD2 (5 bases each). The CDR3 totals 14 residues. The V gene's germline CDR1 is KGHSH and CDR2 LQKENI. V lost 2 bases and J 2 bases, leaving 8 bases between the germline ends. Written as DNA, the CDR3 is TGTGCCAGCTCACCAACCGGGACCACAGATACGCAGTATTTT. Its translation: CASSPTGTTDTQYF.

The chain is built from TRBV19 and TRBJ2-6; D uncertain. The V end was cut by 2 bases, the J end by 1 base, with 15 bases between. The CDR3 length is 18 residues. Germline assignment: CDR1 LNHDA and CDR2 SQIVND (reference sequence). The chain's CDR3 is CASSISGRGVSGANVLTF. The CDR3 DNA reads TGTGCCAGTAGTATATCAGGCAGAGGTGTTTCTGGGGCCAACGTCCTGACTTTC. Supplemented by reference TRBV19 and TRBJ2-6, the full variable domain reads DGGITQSPKYLFRKEGQNVTLSCEQNLNHDAMYWYRQDPGQGLRLIYYSQIVNDFQKGDIAEGYSVSREKKESFPLTVTSAQKNPTAFYLCASSISGRGVSGANVLTFGAGSRLTVL.

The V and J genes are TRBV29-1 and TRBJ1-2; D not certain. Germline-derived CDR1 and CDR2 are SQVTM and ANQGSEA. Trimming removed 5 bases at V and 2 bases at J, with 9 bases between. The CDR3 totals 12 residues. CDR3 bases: TGCAGCGTTTATTCCCAAAACTATGGCTACACCTTC. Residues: CSVYSQNYGYTF.

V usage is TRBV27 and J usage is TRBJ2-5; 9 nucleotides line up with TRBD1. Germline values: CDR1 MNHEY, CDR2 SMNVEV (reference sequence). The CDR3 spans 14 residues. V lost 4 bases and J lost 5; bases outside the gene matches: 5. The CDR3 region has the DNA TGTGCCAGCAGTTGGACAGGGGCGGGGGAGACCCAGTACTTC. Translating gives CASSWTGAGETQYF.

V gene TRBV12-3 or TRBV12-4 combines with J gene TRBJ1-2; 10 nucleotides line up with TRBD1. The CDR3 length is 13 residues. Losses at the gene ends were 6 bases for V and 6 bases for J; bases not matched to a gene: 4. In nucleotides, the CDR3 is TGTGCCAGCAGGACAGGGGGCGGTCATGGCTACACCTTC. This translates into CASRTGGGHGYTF.

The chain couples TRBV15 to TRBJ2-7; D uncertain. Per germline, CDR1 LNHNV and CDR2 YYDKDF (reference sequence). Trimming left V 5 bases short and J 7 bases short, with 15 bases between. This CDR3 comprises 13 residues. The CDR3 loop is CATSEELVLEQYF. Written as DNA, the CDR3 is TGTGCCACCAGCGAGGAGTTGGTTTTGGAGCAGTACTTC.

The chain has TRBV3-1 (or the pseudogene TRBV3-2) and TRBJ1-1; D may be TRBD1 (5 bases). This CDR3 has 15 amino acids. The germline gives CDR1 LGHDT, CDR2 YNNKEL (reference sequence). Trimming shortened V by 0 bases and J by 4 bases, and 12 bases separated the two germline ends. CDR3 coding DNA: TGTGCCAGCAGCCAAGAAGGGACGGCGGTCACTGAAGCTTTCTTT. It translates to CASSQEGTAVTEAFF.

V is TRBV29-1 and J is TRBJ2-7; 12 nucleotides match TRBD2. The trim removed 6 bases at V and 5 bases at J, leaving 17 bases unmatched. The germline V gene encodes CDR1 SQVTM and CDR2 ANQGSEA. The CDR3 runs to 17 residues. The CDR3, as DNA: TGCAGCGTCCCCGGGGAGCTAGCGGGAGGGTCGAGCCACGAGCAGTACTTC. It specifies CSVPGELAGGSSHEQYF.

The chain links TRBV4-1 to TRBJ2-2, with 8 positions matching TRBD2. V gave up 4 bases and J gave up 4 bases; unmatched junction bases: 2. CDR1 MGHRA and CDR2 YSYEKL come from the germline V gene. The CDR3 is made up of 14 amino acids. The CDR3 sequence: CASSPGGGTGELFF. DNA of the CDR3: TGCGCCAGCAGCCCCGGGGGGGGCACCGGGGAGCTGTTTTTT.

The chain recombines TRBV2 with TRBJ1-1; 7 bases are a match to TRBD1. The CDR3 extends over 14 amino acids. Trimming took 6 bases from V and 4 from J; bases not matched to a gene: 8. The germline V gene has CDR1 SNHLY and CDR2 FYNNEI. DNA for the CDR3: TGTGCCAGCAGCAAAACAGGGGTCGGCACTGAAGCTTTCTTT. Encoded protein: CASSKTGVGTEAFF. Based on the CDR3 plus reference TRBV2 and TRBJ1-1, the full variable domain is EPEVTQTPSHQVTQMGQEVILRCVPISNHLYFYWYRQILGQKVEFLVSFYNNEISEKSEIFDDQFSVERPDGSNFTLKIRSTKLEDSAMYFCASSKTGVGTEAFFGQGTRLTVV.

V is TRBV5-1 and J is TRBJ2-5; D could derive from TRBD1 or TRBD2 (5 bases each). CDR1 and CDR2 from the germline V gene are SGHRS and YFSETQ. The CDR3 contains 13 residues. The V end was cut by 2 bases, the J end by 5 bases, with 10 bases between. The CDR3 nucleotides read TGCGCCAGCAGCTTAGAGGGGCGGGAGACCCAGTACTTC. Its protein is CASSLEGRETQYF. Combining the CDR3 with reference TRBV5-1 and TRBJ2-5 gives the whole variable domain KAGVTQTPRYLIKTRGQQVTLSCSPISGHRSVSWYQQTPGQGLQFLFEYFSETQRNKGNFPGRFSGRQFSNSRSEMNVSTLELGDSALYLCASSLEGRETQYFGPGTRLLVL.

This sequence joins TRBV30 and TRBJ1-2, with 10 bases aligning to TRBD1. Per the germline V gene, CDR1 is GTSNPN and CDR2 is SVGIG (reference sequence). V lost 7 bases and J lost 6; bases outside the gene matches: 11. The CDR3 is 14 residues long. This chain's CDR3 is CASTTGGGPNGYTF. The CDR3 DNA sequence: TGTGCCTCAACGACAGGGGGCGGCCCAAATGGCTACACCTTC.

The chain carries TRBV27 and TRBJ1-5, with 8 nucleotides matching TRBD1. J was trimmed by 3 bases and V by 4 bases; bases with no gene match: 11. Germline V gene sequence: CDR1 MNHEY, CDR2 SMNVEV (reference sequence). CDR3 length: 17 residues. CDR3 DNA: TGTGCCAGCAGTTCTTACCGGGACAGGATTAACAATCAGCCCCAGCATTTT. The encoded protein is CASSSYRDRINNQPQHF.

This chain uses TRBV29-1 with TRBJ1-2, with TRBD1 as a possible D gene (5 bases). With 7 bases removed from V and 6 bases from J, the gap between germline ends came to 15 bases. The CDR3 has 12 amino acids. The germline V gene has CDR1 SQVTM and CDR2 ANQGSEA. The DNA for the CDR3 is TGCAGCGGGGGCGGAAACGTGGATGGCTACACCTTC. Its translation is CSGGGNVDGYTF. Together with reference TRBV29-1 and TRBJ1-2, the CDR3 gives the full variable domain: SAVISQKPSRDICQRGTSLTIQCQVDSQVTMMFWYRQQPGQSLTLIATANQGSEATYESGFVIDKFPISRPNLTFSTLTVSNMSPEDSSIYLCSGGGNVDGYTFGSGTRLTVV.

For the CDR3, the DNA is TGCGCCAGCAGCCAAATAAACCCGGGACAGGGGACTTCACCCCTCCACTTT. This gives the protein CASSQINPGQGTSPLHF. This sequence joins TRBV4-3 and TRBJ1-6; 10 positions agree with TRBD1. The germline gives CDR1 LGHNA, CDR2 YSLEER. CDR3 size: 17 residues. Trimming removed 2 bases from V and 9 bases from J; junction bases left unmatched: 10.

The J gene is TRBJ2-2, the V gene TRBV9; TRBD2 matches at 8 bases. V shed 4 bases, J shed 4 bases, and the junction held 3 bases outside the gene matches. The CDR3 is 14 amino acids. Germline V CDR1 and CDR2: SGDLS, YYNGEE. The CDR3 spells CASSTTSGTGELFF. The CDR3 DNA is TGTGCCAGCAGCACCACTAGCGGCACCGGGGAGCTGTTTTTT.

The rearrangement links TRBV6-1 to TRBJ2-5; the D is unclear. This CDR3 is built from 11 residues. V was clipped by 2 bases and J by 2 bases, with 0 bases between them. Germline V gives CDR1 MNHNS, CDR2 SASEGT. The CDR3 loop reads CASSEQETQYF. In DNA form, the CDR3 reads TGTGCCAGCAGTGAACAAGAGACCCAGTACTTC.